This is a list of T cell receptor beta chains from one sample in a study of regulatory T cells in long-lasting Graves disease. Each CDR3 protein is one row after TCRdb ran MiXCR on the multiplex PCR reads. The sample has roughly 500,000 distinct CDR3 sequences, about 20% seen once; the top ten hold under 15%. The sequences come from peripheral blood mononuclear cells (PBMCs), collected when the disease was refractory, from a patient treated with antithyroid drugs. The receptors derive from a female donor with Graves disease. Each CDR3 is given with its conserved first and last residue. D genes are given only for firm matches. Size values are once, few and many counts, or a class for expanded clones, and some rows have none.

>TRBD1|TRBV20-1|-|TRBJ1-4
CSARGGPDRGGTGEKLFF
TGCAGTGCTAGAGGCGGCCCCGACAGGGGAGGAACTGGCGAAAAACTGTTTTTT
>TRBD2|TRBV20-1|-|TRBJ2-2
CSATRGGTNTGELFF
TGCAGTGCTACGCGCGGGGGGACCAACACCGGGGAGCTGTTTTTT
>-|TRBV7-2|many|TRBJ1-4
CASSLHLDSFNEKLFF
TGTGCCAGCAGCCTCCACCTTGACAGCTTTAATGAAAAACTGTTTTTT
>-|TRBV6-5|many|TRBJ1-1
CASSYSWTAEAFF
TGTGCCAGCAGTTACAGCTGGACGGCTGAAGCTTTCTTT
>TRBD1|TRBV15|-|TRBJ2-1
CATTGQGNYNEQFF
TGTGCCACCACGGGACAGGGGAATTACAATGAGCAGTTCTTC
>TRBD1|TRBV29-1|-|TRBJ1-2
CSVRTGQGGYTF
TGCAGCGTCCGGACAGGGCAGGGTGGCTACACCTTC
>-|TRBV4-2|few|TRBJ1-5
CASSQTGHSNQPQHF
TGTGCCAGCAGCCAGACAGGCCATAGCAATCAGCCCCAGCATTTT
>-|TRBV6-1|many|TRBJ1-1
CASSERWDDREAFF
TGTGCCAGCAGTGAACGTTGGGACGACCGTGAAGCTTTCTTT
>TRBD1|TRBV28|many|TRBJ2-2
CASSLTGGEGTGELFF
TGTGCCAGCAGTTTGACAGGGGGCGAAGGCACCGGGGAGCTGTTTTTT
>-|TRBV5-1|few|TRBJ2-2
CASSVGSPPTRNTGELFF
TGCGCCAGCAGTGTGGGGTCCCCCCCAACCAGAAACACCGGGGAGCTGTTTTTT
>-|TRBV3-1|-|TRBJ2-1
CASSQDRGADEQFF
TGTGCCAGCAGCCAAGATCGAGGGGCTGATGAGCAGTTCTTC
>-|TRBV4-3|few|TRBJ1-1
CASSQDTEGNTEAFF
TGCGCCAGCAGCCAAGATACGGAGGGGAACACTGAAGCTTTCTTT
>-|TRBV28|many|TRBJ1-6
CATKRDTNSPLHF
TGTGCCACCAAGAGGGACACCAATTCACCCCTCCACTTT
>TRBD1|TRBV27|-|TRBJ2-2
CASTSQWTGGPGELFF
TGTGCCAGCACGTCGCAATGGACAGGGGGCCCCGGGGAGCTGTTTTTT
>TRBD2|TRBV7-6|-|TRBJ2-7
CASSLVGGRADEQYF
TGTGCCAGCAGCTTAGTGGGCGGGAGGGCCGACGAGCAGTACTTC
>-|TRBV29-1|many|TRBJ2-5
CSVDPGTKRTQYF
TGCAGCGTTGACCCAGGGACGAAGAGGACCCAGTACTTC
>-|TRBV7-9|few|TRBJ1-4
CASVQDSPNEKLFF
TGTGCCAGCGTCCAGGACAGCCCTAATGAAAAACTGTTTTTT
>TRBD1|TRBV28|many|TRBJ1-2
CASSLEQGVWGYTF
TGTGCCAGCAGTTTAGAACAGGGGGTTTGGGGCTACACCTTC
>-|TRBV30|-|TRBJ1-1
CACGQANTEAFF
TGTGCCTGCGGGCAGGCGAACACTGAAGCTTTCTTT
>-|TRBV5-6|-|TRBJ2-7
CASSLSFSSYEQYF
TGTGCCAGCAGTTTAAGTTTTAGCTCCTACGAGCAGTACTTC
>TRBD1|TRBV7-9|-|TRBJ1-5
CASSLGQGAGPQHF
TGTGCCAGCAGCCTCGGGCAGGGGGCCGGGCCCCAGCATTTT
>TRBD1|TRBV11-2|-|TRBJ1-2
CASSQEATGGRRDGYTF
TGCGCCAGCAGCCAAGAGGCGACAGGGGGCAGACGGGATGGCTACACCTTC
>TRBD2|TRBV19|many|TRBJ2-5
CASTRRGGYSYQETQYF
TGTGCCAGTACCCGGCGGGGGGGCTACTCGTACCAAGAGACCCAGTACTTC
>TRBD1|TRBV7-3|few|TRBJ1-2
CASSQGAIQNYGYTF
TGTGCCAGCAGTCAGGGGGCTATTCAAAACTATGGCTACACCTTC
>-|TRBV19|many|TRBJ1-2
CAINAGTDYYGYTF
TGTGCCATCAATGCCGGGACCGACTACTATGGCTACACCTTC
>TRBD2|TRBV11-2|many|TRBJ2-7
CASSLAGGSNAYF
TGTGCCAGCAGTTTAGCGGGGGGCTCCAACGCGTACTTC
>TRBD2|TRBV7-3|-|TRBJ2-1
CASSFSGPNNEQFF
TGTGCCAGCAGCTTTAGCGGGCCTAACAATGAGCAGTTCTTC
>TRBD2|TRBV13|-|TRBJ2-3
CASSPREGSSTDTQYF
TGTGCCAGCAGCCCTCGGGAGGGATCTAGCACAGATACGCAGTATTTT
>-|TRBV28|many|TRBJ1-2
CASSQDPAGGYTF
TGTGCCAGCAGCCAGGACCCGGCAGGGGGCTACACCTTC
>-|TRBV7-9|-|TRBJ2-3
CASSFGGITDTQYF
TGTGCCAGCAGCTTCGGCGGAATCACAGATACGCAGTATTTT
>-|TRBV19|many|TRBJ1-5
CASSITGLRNQPQHF
TGTGCCAGTAGTATAACAGGCTTACGCAATCAGCCCCAGCATTTT
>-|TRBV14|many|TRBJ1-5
CASSQSSNQPQHF
TGTGCCAGCAGCCAAAGTAGCAATCAGCCCCAGCATTTT
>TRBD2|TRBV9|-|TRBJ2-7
CASSAGGGSPYEQYF
TGTGCCAGCAGCGCCGGCGGGGGGTCTCCCTACGAGCAGTACTTC
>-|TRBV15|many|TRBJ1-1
CATTGTHERGAFF
TGTGCCACGACCGGGACCCACGAGCGGGGAGCTTTCTTT
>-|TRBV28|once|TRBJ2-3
CASSLVGGHVDTQYF
TGTGCCAGCAGTTTGGTGGGGGGGCATGTAGATACGCAGTATTTT
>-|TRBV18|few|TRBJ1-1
CASSPPQAEAFF
TGTGCCAGCTCACCACCGCAGGCTGAAGCTTTCTTT
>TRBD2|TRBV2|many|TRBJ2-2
CASALLAGGIGELFF
TGTGCCAGCGCGTTACTAGCGGGAGGGATCGGGGAGCTGTTTTTT
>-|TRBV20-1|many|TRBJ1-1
CRTGGRDTEAFF
TGCAGGACGGGAGGACGAGATACTGAAGCTTTCTTT
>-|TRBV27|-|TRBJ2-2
CATSDFVRELFF
TGTGCCACCTCAGATTTTGTGAGGGAGCTGTTTTTT
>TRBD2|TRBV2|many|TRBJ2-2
CASSGLAGWNTGELFF
TGTGCCAGCAGTGGACTAGCGGGATGGAACACCGGGGAGCTGTTTTTT
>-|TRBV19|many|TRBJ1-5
CASSIWTDGAYQPQHF
TGTGCCAGTAGTATATGGACGGATGGGGCGTATCAGCCCCAGCATTTT